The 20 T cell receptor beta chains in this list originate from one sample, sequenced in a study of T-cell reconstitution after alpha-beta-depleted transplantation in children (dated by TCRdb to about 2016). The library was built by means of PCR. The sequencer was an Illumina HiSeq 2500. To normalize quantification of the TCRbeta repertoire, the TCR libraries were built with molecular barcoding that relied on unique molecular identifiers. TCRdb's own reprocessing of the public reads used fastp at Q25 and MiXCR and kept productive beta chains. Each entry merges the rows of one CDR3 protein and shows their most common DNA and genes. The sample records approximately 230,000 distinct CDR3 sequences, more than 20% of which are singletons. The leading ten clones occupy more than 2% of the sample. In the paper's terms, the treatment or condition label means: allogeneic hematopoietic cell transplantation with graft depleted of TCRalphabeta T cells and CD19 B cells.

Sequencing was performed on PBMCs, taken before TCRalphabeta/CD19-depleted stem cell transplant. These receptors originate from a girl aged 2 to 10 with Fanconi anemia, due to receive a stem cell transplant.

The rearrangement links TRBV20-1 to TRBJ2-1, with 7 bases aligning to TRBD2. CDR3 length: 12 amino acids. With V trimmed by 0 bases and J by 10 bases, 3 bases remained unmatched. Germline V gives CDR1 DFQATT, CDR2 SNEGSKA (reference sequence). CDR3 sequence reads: CSARDRAGEQFF. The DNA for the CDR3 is TGCAGTGCTAGAGACAGAGCGGGAGAGCAGTTCTTC.

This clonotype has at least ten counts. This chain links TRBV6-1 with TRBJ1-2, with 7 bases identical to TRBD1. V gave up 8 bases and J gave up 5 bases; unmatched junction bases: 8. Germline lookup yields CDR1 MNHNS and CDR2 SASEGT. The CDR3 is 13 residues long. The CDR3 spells CASVGGAGYGYTF. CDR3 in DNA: TGTGCCAGCGTAGGGGGCGCAGGATATGGCTACACCTTC.

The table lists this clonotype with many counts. CDR3 in amino acids: CSARGRVYEQFF. Here the CDR3 DNA reads TGCAGTGCTAGAGGGAGGGTCTATGAGCAGTTCTTC. J is TRBJ2-1 and V is TRBV20-1; D might be TRBD2 (6 bases). The CDR3 is 12 residues long. V gave up 1 base and J gave up 8 bases, with 9 bases separating them. Germline V gene lookup returns CDR1 DFQATT and CDR2 SNEGSKA (reference sequence).

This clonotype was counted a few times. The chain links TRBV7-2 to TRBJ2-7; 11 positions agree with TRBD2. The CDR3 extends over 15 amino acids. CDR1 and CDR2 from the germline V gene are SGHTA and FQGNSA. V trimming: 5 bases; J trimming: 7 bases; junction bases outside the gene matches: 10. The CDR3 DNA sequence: TGTGCCAGCAGCCCCCTAGCGGGGGGTAGTGGGGAGCAGTACTTC. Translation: CASSPLAGGSGEQYF.

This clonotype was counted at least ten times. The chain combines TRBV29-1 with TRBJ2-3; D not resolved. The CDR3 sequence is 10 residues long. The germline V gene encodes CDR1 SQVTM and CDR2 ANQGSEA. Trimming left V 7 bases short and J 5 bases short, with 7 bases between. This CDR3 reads CSAGGDTQYF. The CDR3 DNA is TGCAGCGCCGGCGGAGATACGCAGTATTTT.

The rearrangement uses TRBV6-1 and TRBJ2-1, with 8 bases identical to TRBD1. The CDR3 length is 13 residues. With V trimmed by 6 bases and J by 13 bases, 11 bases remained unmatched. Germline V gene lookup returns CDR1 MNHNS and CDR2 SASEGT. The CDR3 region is CASRPIDRGKQFF. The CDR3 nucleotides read TGTGCCAGCAGACCCATCGACAGGGGAAAACAGTTCTTC.

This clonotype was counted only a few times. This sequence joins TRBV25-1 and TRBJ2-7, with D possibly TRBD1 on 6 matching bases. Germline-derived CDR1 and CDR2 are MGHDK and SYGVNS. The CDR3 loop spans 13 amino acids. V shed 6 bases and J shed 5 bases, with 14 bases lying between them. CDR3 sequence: CASRNPGHHEQYF. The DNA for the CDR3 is TGTGCCAGCAGAAACCCGGGACACCACGAGCAGTACTTC.

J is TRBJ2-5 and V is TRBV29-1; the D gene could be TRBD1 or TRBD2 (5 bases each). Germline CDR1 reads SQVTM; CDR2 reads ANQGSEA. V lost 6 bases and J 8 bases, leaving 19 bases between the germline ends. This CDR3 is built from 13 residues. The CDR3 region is CSVGGLVGETQYF. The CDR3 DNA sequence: TGCAGCGTCGGAGGACTCGTAGGGGAAACCCAGTACTTC.

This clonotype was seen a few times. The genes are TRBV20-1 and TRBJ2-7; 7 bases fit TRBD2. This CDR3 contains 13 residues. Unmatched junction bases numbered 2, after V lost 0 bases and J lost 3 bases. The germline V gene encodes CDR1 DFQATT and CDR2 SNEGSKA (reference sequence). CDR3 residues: CSARDGRVYEQYF. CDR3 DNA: TGCAGTGCTAGAGATGGGAGGGTCTACGAGCAGTACTTC.

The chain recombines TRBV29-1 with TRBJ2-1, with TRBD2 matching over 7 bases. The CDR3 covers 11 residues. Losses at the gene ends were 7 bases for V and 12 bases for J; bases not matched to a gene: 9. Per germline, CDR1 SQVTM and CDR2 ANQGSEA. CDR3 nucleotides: TGCAGCGCCCTTTGGGGGGGGAGGCAGTTCTTC. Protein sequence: CSALWGGRQFF.

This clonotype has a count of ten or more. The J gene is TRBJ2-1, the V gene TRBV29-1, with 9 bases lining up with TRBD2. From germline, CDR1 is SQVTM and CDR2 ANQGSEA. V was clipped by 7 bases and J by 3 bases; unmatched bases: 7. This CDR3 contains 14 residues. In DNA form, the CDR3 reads TGCAGCGGCCGACTAGCGGTACTCTACAATGAGCAGTTCTTC. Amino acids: CSGRLAVLYNEQFF.

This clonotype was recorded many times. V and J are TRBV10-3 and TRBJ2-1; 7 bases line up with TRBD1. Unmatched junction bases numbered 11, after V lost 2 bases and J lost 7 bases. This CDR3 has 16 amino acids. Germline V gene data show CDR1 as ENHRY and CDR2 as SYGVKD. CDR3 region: CAISEQISLQGNEQFF. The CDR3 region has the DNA TGTGCCATCAGTGAGCAAATCTCCTTACAGGGGAATGAGCAGTTCTTC.

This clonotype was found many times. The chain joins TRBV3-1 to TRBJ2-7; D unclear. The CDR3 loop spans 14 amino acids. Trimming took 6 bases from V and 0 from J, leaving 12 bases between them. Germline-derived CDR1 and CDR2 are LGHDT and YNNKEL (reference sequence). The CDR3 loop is CASSFDTYSYEQYF. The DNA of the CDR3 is TGTGCCAGCAGTTTTGACACCTACTCCTACGAGCAGTACTTC.

The CDR3 sequence is CSEAGTSYEQYF. Written as DNA, the CDR3 is TGCAGTGAGGCGGGGACTAGCTACGAGCAGTACTTC. The V call is TRBV20-1, the J call TRBJ2-7; 8 bases are shared with TRBD2. The germline V gene has CDR1 DFQATT and CDR2 SNEGSKA (reference sequence). V lost 7 bases, J lost 3 bases, and 5 bases stayed unmatched. This CDR3 is 12 amino acids long.

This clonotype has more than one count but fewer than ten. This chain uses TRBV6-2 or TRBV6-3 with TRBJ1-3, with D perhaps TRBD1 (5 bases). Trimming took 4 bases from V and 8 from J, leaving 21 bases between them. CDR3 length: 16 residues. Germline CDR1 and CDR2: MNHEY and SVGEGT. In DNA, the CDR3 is TGTGCCAGCAGTTCCAAGAGGAATAGGAGAGGGGACACCATATATTTT. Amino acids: CASSSKRNRRGDTIYF.

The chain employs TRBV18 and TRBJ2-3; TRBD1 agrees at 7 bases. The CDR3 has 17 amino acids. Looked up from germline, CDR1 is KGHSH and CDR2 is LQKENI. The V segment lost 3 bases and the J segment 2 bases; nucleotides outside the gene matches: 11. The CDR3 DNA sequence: TGTGCCAGCTCACCTTTCGACAGGGCGGCGCTCACAGATACGCAGTATTTT. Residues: CASSPFDRAALTDTQYF.

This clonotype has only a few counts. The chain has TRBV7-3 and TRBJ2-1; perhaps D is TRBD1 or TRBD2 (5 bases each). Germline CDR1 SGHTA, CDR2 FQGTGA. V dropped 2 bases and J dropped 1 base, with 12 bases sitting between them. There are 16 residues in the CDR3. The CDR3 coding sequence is TGTGCCAGCAGCTTATTAGGGACCAGATCCTACAATGAGCAGTTCTTC. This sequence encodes CASSLLGTRSYNEQFF.

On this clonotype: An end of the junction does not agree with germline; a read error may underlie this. The CDR3 DNA sequence: TGTACCAGCAGTAAACAATTGACTAGCGACCACCTACCACGCGGGGAGCTGTTTTTT. This sequence encodes CTSSKQLTSDHLPRGELFF. The V and J genes are TRBV12-3 or TRBV12-4 and TRBJ2-2; 8 bases map to TRBD2. This CDR3 has 19 residues.

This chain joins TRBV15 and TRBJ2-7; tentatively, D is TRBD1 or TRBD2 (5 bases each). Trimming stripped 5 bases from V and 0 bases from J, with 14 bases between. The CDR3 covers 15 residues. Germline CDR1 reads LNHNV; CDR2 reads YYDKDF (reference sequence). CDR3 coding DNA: TGTGCCACCAGCTATACCCAGGGACCCTCCTACGAGCAGTACTTC. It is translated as CATSYTQGPSYEQYF. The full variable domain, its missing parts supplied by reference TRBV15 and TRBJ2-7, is DAMVIQNPRYQVTQFGKPVTLSCSQTLNHNVMYWYQQKSSQAPKLLFHYYDKDFNNEADTPDNFQSRRPNTSFCFLDIRSPGLGDTAMYLCATSYTQGPSYEQYFGPGTRLTVT.

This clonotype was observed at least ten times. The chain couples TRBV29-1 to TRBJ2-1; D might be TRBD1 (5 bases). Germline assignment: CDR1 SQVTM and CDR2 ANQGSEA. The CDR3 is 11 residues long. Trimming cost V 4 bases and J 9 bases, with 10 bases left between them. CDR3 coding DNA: TGCAGCGTTGCCACGACAGTTGAGCAGTTCTTC. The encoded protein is CSVATTVEQFF.